This T cell receptor (beta chain) was recovered during a study of blood T cell repertoires in COVID-19. Study at large: The United States, Italy and Spain were the sources of the acute and convalescent COVID-19 samples. PBMCs, B-cell-depleted T cells, or T cells were the source of the cDNA or gDNA that made up the material.

Assay used: immunoSEQ multiplex PCR; TCRdb lists only in-frame clones, some missing. Seen here are more than 90,000 clones, roughly 87% observed once, and the top ten hold around 18%. The CDR3 runs to 14 residues. Between the trimmed V and J ends, which lost 5 bases and 5 bases, there was a span of 16 bases. The germline CDR1 and CDR2 sequences are GTSNPN and SVGIG (reference sequence). This receptor was taken from an older woman with COVID-19, enrolled during active disease. Sequenced material: peripheral blood. The gene calls are TRBV30 and TRBJ1-3; D is possibly TRBD1 (6 bases). CDR3 in DNA: TGTGCCTGGCAGGGGCAGGGAGCGAGAAACACCATATATTTT. Encoded protein: CAWQGQGARNTIYF.